This T cell receptor (beta chain) stems from a study of shared clonotypes between healthy human individuals. Study-level information: The study enrolled two women and a few men aged 18 to 49.

In regard to this clone: Its target is not known.

The CDR3 totals 14 residues. Trimming cost V 9 bases and J 6 bases, with 18 bases left between them. Germline CDR1 and CDR2: MNHEY and SMNVEV (reference sequence). Study results and limitations: Around 4.9% of naive CD4 clonotypes were shared across a few donors.

Assay execution took place at the deep level. In the authors' workflow: Junction-only sequences without quality scores were provided by ImmunoSEQ, so filtering was different. Libraries were prepared by immunoSEQ multiplex PCR; TCRdb keeps only in-frame clonotypes and omits some of them. The DNA was the basis for D and trimming; V, J and clone size are from that table. The sample has 650,000 to 800,000 clones; around 70% are singletons. Material: memory CD4+ T cells sorted from blood. Subset here: CD45RA-negative fraction. The clonotype was recovered from a woman in her 30s in good health. The chain has TRBV27 and TRBJ2-1; the D gene is possibly TRBD2 (5 bases). This CDR3 reads CASKRASAGNEQFF. Written as DNA, the CDR3 is TGTGCCAGTAAAAGGGCTAGTGCGGGCAATGAGCAGTTCTTC.